The 20 T cell receptor beta chains below were found in one sample sequenced in a study of cytomegalovirus exposure and HLA in healthy donors. Assay used: immunoSEQ multiplex PCR; TCRdb lists only in-frame clones, some missing. In the table there are hundreds of thousands of clones, 86% of which are singletons. The source material was PBMCs. The receptors were gathered from a woman between 18 and 30 years old in good health and CMV-seronegative.

This chain links TRBV7-8 with TRBJ1-1, with D unclear. The germline CDR1 and CDR2 sequences are SGHVS and FQNEAQ. The ends were cut back, 1 base at V and 1 base at J, with 4 bases in the middle. The CDR3 is 13 residues long. CDR3: CASSLVKNTEAFF. The CDR3 nucleotides are TGTGCCAGCAGCTTAGTTAAGAACACTGAAGCTTTCTTT.

The V call is TRBV6-1, the J call TRBJ1-2; the D gene is possibly TRBD1 (5 bases). Trimming cost V 1 base and J 5 bases, with 14 bases left between them. The CDR3 runs to 15 residues. The germline gives CDR1 MNHNS, CDR2 SASEGT. This chain's CDR3 is CASSEGVDSLYGYTF. Here the CDR3 DNA reads TGTGCCAGCAGTGAAGGTGTCGACAGCCTGTATGGCTACACCTTC.

The chain is built from TRBV2 and TRBJ2-1; perhaps TRBD1 as D (6 bases). The CDR3 spans 13 residues. Trimming removed 7 bases from V and 6 bases from J, with 13 bases in between. The germline gives CDR1 SNHLY, CDR2 FYNNEI. In nucleotides, the CDR3 is TGTGCCAGCAAGGGAACAGGGATCAATGAGCAGTTCTTC. Residues: CASKGTGINEQFF.

This chain joins TRBV5-1 and TRBJ2-7, with 7 bases fitting TRBD2. The CDR3 is 13 residues long. V dropped 2 bases and J dropped 4; count of bases not matched to a gene: 3. Looked up from germline, CDR1 is SGHRS and CDR2 is YFSETQ. The CDR3 sequence is CASSFGTTYEQYF. In nucleotides, the CDR3 is TGCGCCAGCAGCTTTGGGACTACGTACGAGCAGTACTTC.

The V call is TRBV5-1, the J call TRBJ2-2, with TRBD2 matching over 9 bases. CDR1 and CDR2 (germline): SGHRS, YFSETQ. The CDR3 runs to 17 residues. J gave up 4 bases and V 4 bases, and 11 bases lay outside the gene matches. CDR3: CASSPGTSHSSTGELFF. The CDR3 DNA follows: TGCGCCAGCAGCCCCGGGACTAGCCATTCGAGCACCGGGGAGCTGTTTTTT.

This clone was observed once. Here the CDR3 DNA reads TGCGCCAGCAGCCAAGATCGGTCTAGCGGGAATACCGGGGGGGGGCAGTATTTT. This translates into CASSQDRSSGNTGGGQYF. The chain carries TRBV4-1 and TRBJ2-3; 9 nucleotides align to TRBD2. The length of the CDR3 is 18 residues. V dropped 0 bases and J dropped 11; count of bases not matched to a gene: 18. Germline CDR1 and CDR2: MGHRA and YSYEKL.

The chain has TRBV2 and TRBJ2-1, with TRBD2 matching over 12 bases. The CDR3 extends over 17 amino acids. Per the germline V gene, CDR1 is SNHLY and CDR2 is FYNNEI. With V trimmed by 8 bases and J by 8 bases, 16 bases remained unmatched. Here the CDR3 DNA reads TGTGCCAGCCCCTCTAGCGGGAGGGGGGATTGGGGGCATGAGCAGTTCTTC. The encoded protein is CASPSSGRGDWGHEQFF.

The chain carries TRBV6-1 and TRBJ2-5; TRBD1 matches 9 bases. The CDR3 covers 13 residues. Looked up from germline, CDR1 is MNHNS and CDR2 is SASEGT. With V trimmed by 7 bases and J by 3 bases, 3 bases remained unmatched. The CDR3 DNA follows: TGTGCCAGCACACAGGGGGCGAAAGAGACCCAGTACTTC. The encoded protein is CASTQGAKETQYF.

This chain links TRBV6-4 with TRBJ2-5; 8 bases align to TRBD2. Germline CDR1 reads MRHNA; CDR2 reads SNTAGT. V lost 4 bases and J lost 5; bases outside the gene matches: 9. The CDR3 length is 15 residues. CDR3 region: CASSASGGSGETQYF. The CDR3 DNA reads as TGTGCCAGCAGTGCCAGCGGGGGATCGGGGGAGACCCAGTACTTC.

The chain carries TRBV28 and TRBJ2-7; TRBD2 aligns across 8 bases. V lost 6 bases, J lost 1 base, and 8 bases stayed unmatched. The germline V gene has CDR1 MDHEN and CDR2 SYDVKM. The CDR3 contains 15 residues. The CDR3 bases are TGTGCCAGCAGCCCCGGGGTAGCGGGGTCCTACGAGCAGTACTTC. Translated: CASSPGVAGSYEQYF.

The chain couples TRBV28 to TRBJ2-7, with D maybe TRBD2 (5 bases). The CDR3 is 14 amino acids. Between the trimmed V and J ends, which lost 5 bases and 0 bases, there was a span of 11 bases. Germline V gene data show CDR1 as MDHEN and CDR2 as SYDVKM. CDR3 sequence: CASSNLGSSYEQYF. CDR3 DNA: TGTGCCAGCAGTAATCTGGGGAGCTCCTACGAGCAGTACTTC.

CDR3 sequence: CASSDRGQGLWAQHF. CDR3 nucleotides: TGTGCCAGCAGTGACAGGGGACAGGGGCTCTGGGCCCAGCATTTT. This rearrangement joins TRBV28 to TRBJ1-5, with TRBD1 identical over 10 bases. Germline-derived CDR1 and CDR2 are MDHEN and SYDVKM. The CDR3 runs to 15 residues. Trimming cost V 5 bases and J 11 bases; bases outside gene matches: 12.

The V call is TRBV14, the J call TRBJ2-5, with 8 bases fitting TRBD2. J gave up 4 bases and V 1 base, and 5 bases lay outside the gene matches. The CDR3 loop spans 15 amino acids. CDR1 is SGHDN, CDR2 FVKESK, per germline. The CDR3 sequence: CASSQVLAGTETQYF. The CDR3 nucleotides read TGTGCCAGCAGCCAAGTTTTAGCGGGGACAGAGACCCAGTACTTC.

The sample holds one count of this clone. The J gene is TRBJ1-1, the V gene TRBV28; no definite D call. The length of the CDR3 is 13 residues. Germline V gives CDR1 MDHEN, CDR2 SYDVKM. The V gene lost 6 bases and the J gene lost 0 bases, with 8 bases spanning the gap. CDR3 nucleotides: TGTGCCAGCAGCCGTACGGTGAACACTGAAGCTTTCTTT. Residues: CASSRTVNTEAFF.

This clone has a single count. The rearrangement uses TRBV9 and TRBJ2-3; 7 bases are shared with TRBD2. This CDR3 is built from 11 residues. Germline CDR1 and CDR2: SGDLS and YYNGEE. V lost 7 bases, J lost 6 bases, and 2 bases stayed unmatched. The CDR3 here is CASGRGDTQYF. The CDR3, as DNA: TGTGCCAGCGGGAGGGGCGATACGCAGTATTTT.

The rearrangement links TRBV9 to TRBJ2-1; tentative D call: TRBD2 (6 bases). The CDR3 loop spans 13 amino acids. The germline CDR1 and CDR2 sequences are SGDLS and YYNGEE. Trimming shortened V by 6 bases and J by 9 bases, and 16 bases separated the two germline ends. The CDR3 DNA sequence: TGTGCCAGCAACGACAACGGGGGACTTGAGCAGTTCTTC. Protein sequence: CASNDNGGLEQFF.

A note on this clone: The junction differs from germline at one of its ends, possibly a read error. V usage is TRBV7-8 and J usage is TRBJ1-1; D is perhaps TRBD1 (5 bases). This CDR3 has 15 amino acids. Germline values: CDR1 SGHVS, CDR2 FQNEAQ. The chain's CDR3 is CASRLGTNGGTEAFF. CDR3 nucleotide sequence: TGTGCCAGCAGATTAGGGACGAACGGAGGAACTGAAGCTTTCTTT.

In this sample, this clone turned up once. CDR3: CASSTYRGGYTF. In DNA, the CDR3 is TGTGCCAGCAGCACTTACAGGGGCGGCTACACCTTC. The chain employs TRBV9 and TRBJ1-2; 7 nucleotides match TRBD1. V lost 4 bases and J lost 8; bases outside the gene matches: 5. In germline, CDR1 is SGDLS, CDR2 YYNGEE. This CDR3 is 12 amino acids long.

Here the CDR3 DNA reads TGTGCCAGCAGCTTCGACAAACTTCGCGATGAGCAGTTCTTC. It yields the protein CASSFDKLRDEQFF. The chain uses TRBV7-8 and TRBJ2-1; no definite D call. From germline, CDR1 is SGHVS and CDR2 FQNEAQ. This CDR3 has 14 amino acids. V was cut by 3 bases and J by 8 bases, with 14 bases left in between.

This chain's CDR3 is CASSPRGLGNQPQHF. The CDR3 nucleotides read TGTGCCAGCTCACCACGGGGGCTAGGCAATCAGCCCCAGCATTTT. The rearrangement links TRBV18 to TRBJ1-5; perhaps TRBD1 as D (6 bases). This CDR3 is 15 amino acids long. CDR1 is KGHSH and CDR2 is LQKENI in the germline V gene. V was pared by 1 base and J by 2 bases, with 9 bases between.